This T cell receptor (beta chain) was identified during a study of CD8 T cells in ankylosing spondylitis. Trimming took 2 bases from V and 8 from J, leaving 16 bases between them. The germline CDR1 and CDR2 sequences are SGHVS and FQNEAQ. This CDR3 region has 15 residues. MiXCR, run by TCRdb on the 5' RACE reads, gives a single entry per CDR3 protein. Of hundreds of thousands of distinct CDR3 sequences in the sample, roughly 12% were seen once. Whole-study findings and limits: In ankylosing spondylitis blood, a motif of seven to nine highly homologous TCR beta variants appeared characteristic.

With regard to this clonotype: As yet, its antigen is unknown.

The rearrangement links TRBV7-8 to TRBJ2-1; D gene uncertain. Sequencing was performed on blood, either unsorted or a sorted T cell fraction (not recorded which). This TCR came from a male donor with ankylosing spondylitis. The CDR3 sequence is CASSLLAYLRDEQFF. CDR3 sequence (DNA): TGTGCCAGCAGCTTATTAGCCTACCTCCGCGATGAGCAGTTCTTC.